Given below is one T cell receptor beta chain in context. The antigen is undetermined. This sample was taken from a study of T cell responses to AZD1222 COVID-19 vaccine. Overall study: Some second doses came at about 4 weeks and others at about 12 weeks; these were pooled.

Between the trimmed V and J ends, which lost 6 bases and 8 bases, there was a span of 11 bases. Per the germline V gene, CDR1 is LGHNA and CDR2 is YSLEER. The CDR3 is 12 residues long. TCRdb's copy holds only in-frame clones and misses some; the assay was immunoSEQ multiplex PCR. The sample holds roughly 140,000 clones, about 86% seen once. Regarding the study as a whole: Only a handful of AZD1222 recipients tested seropositive at baseline.

V and J are TRBV4-3 and TRBJ2-1; possibly TRBD2 for D (5 bases). The sample in question was peripheral blood, obtained on day 0 of AZD1222 vaccination. This receptor was taken from an adult in good health. CDR3 nucleotides: TGCGCCAGCAGTCGGACTGGGGATGAGCAGTTCTTC. It specifies CASSRTGDEQFF.